This T cell receptor (beta chain) appears in the sequencing data of a study of cytomegalovirus exposure and HLA in healthy donors. This clone was detected a few times. V was trimmed by 3 bases and J by 0 bases, leaving 8 bases between them. CDR1 is LGHNA and CDR2 is YSLEER in the germline V gene. CDR3 length equals 14 residues. Sequencing was performed with immunoSEQ multiplex PCR; in TCRdb, only in-frame clones are kept and a portion is missing. This table has 350,000 or so clones, roughly 90% appearing once. The chain has TRBV4-3 and TRBJ2-5; D is unclear. What was sequenced was PBMCs. The source of this sequence is a woman aged 18-35 years in good health and CMV-seronegative. CDR3 nucleotide sequence: TGCGCCAGCAGCCACAACACGTACCAAGAGACCCAGTACTTC. It translates to CASSHNTYQETQYF.